Listed below are T cell receptor beta chains from one sample, sequenced in a study of cytomegalovirus exposure and HLA in healthy donors. Some clones are missing from TCRdb's copy, which holds only in-frame ones; the method was immunoSEQ multiplex PCR. The sample shows 95,000 to 130,000 clones, 70% to 75% of them seen only once. Sequenced input: PBMCs. The receptors were sampled from a woman aged 18-30 years in good health and CMV-seronegative. CDR3s include the opening cysteine and the closing phenylalanine or tryptophan. D genes are given only for firm matches. Some rows mark clone size as missing; the rest say once, few, many or name a class of expanded clone.

NA TRBJ1-1 NA TRBV30 TGTGCCTGGCATCGGAGGGGCCTGAACACTGAAGCTTTCTTT CAWHRRGLNTEAFF
NA TRBJ1-5 NA TRBV19 TGTGCCAGTAGTATAACCCAGGGCAATCAGCCCCAGCATTTT CASSITQGNQPQHF
NA TRBJ2-5 once TRBV4-2 TGTGCCAGCAGCCAAGAACCACGGAGAGTGGAGACCCAGTACTTC CASSQEPRRVETQYF
TRBD1 TRBJ1-2 few TRBV30 TGTGCCTGGACGACAGGGCAGTATGGCTACACCTTC CAWTTGQYGYTF
NA TRBJ2-6 NA TRBV4-1 TGCGCCAGCAGCCTACTGGCGGGGAACCTTAACTCTGGGGCCAACGTCCTGACTTTC CASSLLAGNLNSGANVLTF
TRBD2 TRBJ2-1 NA TRBV10-3 TGTGCCATCAGTGAGGGGACTATGAAGACGGATGAGCAGTTCTTC CAISEGTMKTDEQFF
NA TRBJ2-6 NA TRBV2 TGTGCCAGCAGTGATTCGGGCTCTGGGGCCAACGTCCTGACTTTC CASSDSGSGANVLTF
NA TRBJ2-7 NA TRBV28 TGTGCCAGCAGTCCCGTAGGTGGAGGGTCCTACGAGCAGTACTTC CASSPVGGGSYEQYF
NA TRBJ1-1 few TRBV2 TGTGCCAGCAGTGACTACAGATCTATGAACACTGAAGCTTTCTTT CASSDYRSMNTEAFF
NA TRBJ1-1 NA TRBV6-1 TGTGCCAGCAGTCTAAAGACTCGGGGCACTGAAGCTTTCTTT CASSLKTRGTEAFF
NA TRBJ1-2 NA TRBV7-2 TGTGCCAGCAGCTTAAGGGCAGGGCACAACTATGGCTACACCTTC CASSLRAGHNYGYTF
TRBD1 TRBJ1-1 NA TRBV13 TGTGCCAGAAGCCTGACAGGGCGCACTGAAGCTTTCTTT CARSLTGRTEAFF
NA TRBJ1-1 NA TRBV27 TGTGCCAGCAGCCACACCGGGGAGAACACTGAAGCTTTCTTT CASSHTGENTEAFF
TRBD1 TRBJ2-5 NA TRBV5-1 TGCGCCAGCAGCTTAGAGACAGGGCGGGAGACCCAGTACTTC CASSLETGRETQYF
TRBD2 TRBJ2-5 NA TRBV4-1 TGCGCCAGCAGCCCCCCGACTAGCGGGGGGCCGGGGGAGACCCAGTACTTC CASSPPTSGGPGETQYF
TRBD1 TRBJ2-7 few TRBV6-5 TGTGCCAGCAGACTGGACAGGGGATACGAGCAGTACTTC CASRLDRGYEQYF
TRBD2 TRBJ2-1 NA TRBV7-7 TGTGCTAGCAGCCCGAGCGGGGCCCCCTACAATGAGCAGTTCTTC CASSPSGAPYNEQFF
NA TRBJ1-5 NA TRBV30 TGTGCCTGGGCTGACAGGTCCTTGATGGAAAGCAATCAGCCCCAGCATTTT CAWADRSLMESNQPQHF
NA TRBJ1-5 NA TRBV15 TGTGCCACCAGCAGAGAAAGGGGGCCCCAGCATTTT CATSRERGPQHF
TRBD1 TRBJ2-2 once TRBV11-3 TGTGCCAGCAGCCCCCTAGGACAGGGTCCACCCGGGGAGCTGTTTTTT CASSPLGQGPPGELFF
NA TRBJ1-1 NA TRBV4-1 TGCGCCAGCAGCCAAGATCGCGGGTCTATGAACACTGAAGCTTTCTTT CASSQDRGSMNTEAFF
TRBD1 TRBJ1-6 NA TRBV6-6 TGTGCCAGCAGGAGGAAACAGGGGGCGCGAGATTCACCCCTCCACTTT CASRRKQGARDSPLHF
NA TRBJ1-2 NA TRBV6-5 TGTGCCAGCAGTTCAAATCAACTTGGGCGTTACACCTTC CASSSNQLGRYTF
NA TRBJ1-1 few TRBV7-2 TGTGCCAGCAGTCCTGGCTTAGGGGGATCCACTGAAGCTTTCTTT CASSPGLGGSTEAFF
TRBD1 TRBJ1-2 NA TRBV30 TGTGCCGGACCGACAGGGAAGTATGGCTACACCTTC CAGPTGKYGYTF
NA TRBJ2-1 NA TRBV27 TGTGCCGGAGGGAGGGGGGCAGATGAGCAGTTCTTC CAGGRGADEQFF
NA TRBJ1-2 NA TRBV5-5 TGTGCCAGCAGCGGAAACAGGGTTGGCTACACCTTC CASSGNRVGYTF
TRBD2 TRBJ2-7 NA TRBV5-6 TGTGCCAGCAGCTTGGAGGAGCGGGGGGCCTCCTACGAGCAGTACTTC CASSLEERGASYEQYF
NA TRBJ1-5 NA TRBV28 TGTGCCAGCAGTCAACGGGAACGCAATCAGCCCCAGCATTTT CASSQRERNQPQHF
NA TRBJ2-2 NA TRBV5-1 TGCGCCAGCAGCGCACCTCCCCTCGGCAGGACACCGAACACCGGGGAGCTGTTTTTT CASSAPPLGRTPNTGELFF
TRBD1 TRBJ2-7 few TRBV6-6 TGTGCCAGCAGCGCCGGGACAGGACCCTACGAGCAGTACTTC CASSAGTGPYEQYF
TRBD1 TRBJ1-6 NA TRBV6-5 TGTGCCAGCAGCCTTACAGGGGGCCCCGATTCACCCCTCCACTTT CASSLTGGPDSPLHF
TRBD1 TRBJ1-2 few TRBV7-9 TGTGCCAGCAGCTCACTACCGGGACAGCTTAACTATGGCTACACCTTC CASSSLPGQLNYGYTF
NA TRBJ2-7 NA TRBV30 TGTGCCTGGAGTGGCCAGGGAGGCTACGAGCAGTACTTC CAWSGQGGYEQYF
NA TRBJ2-3 NA TRBV5-1 TGCGCCAGCAGCTTTCTGACAGGTTCTAGCACAGATACGCAGTATTTT CASSFLTGSSTDTQYF
TRBD1 TRBJ2-7 NA TRBV10-3 TGTGCCATCAGGGAATCGACAGGGGGGTACGAGCAGTACTTC CAIRESTGGYEQYF
TRBD1 TRBJ1-1 few TRBV4-1 TGCGCCAGCAGCCAGGATACAGGGGAAGCCGTCCTGAACACTGAAGCTTTCTTT CASSQDTGEAVLNTEAFF
TRBD1 TRBJ1-6 NA TRBV7-9 TGTGCCAGCAGCCGCCGGACAGGGGGAGAATCACCCCTCCACTTT CASSRRTGGESPLHF
TRBD2 TRBJ2-3 few TRBV11-2 TGTGCCAGCAGCCGCGGGGGAGAGAGCACAGATACGCAGTATTTT CASSRGGESTDTQYF
NA TRBJ1-1 NA TRBV5-1 TGCGCCAGCAGCCCATCCTTCCACGTACAGGCTTGGAACACTGAAGCTTTCTTT CASSPSFHVQAWNTEAFF
TRBD2 TRBJ2-3 NA TRBV9 TGTGCCAGCAGCGTAGATATGGGACTAGCGGGCCCGACGTACACAGATACGCAGTATTTT CASSVDMGLAGPTYTDTQYF
NA TRBJ2-5 NA TRBV27 TGTGCCAGCAGGCGGGGCTGGGAAGAGACCCAGTACTTC CASRRGWEETQYF
TRBD2 TRBJ2-2 NA TRBV5-4 TGTGCCAGCAGTTCCGGGACTAGTGGCGTCGGGGAGCTGTTTTTT CASSSGTSGVGELFF
NA TRBJ2-7 NA TRBV2 TGTGCCAGCAGTTACGACAGGACGGATACCTACGAGCAGTACTTC CASSYDRTDTYEQYF
TRBD1 TRBJ2-7 NA TRBV28 TGTGCCAGCAGTTTATCGAGACAGGGCTTAAGGGGCTACGAGCAGTACTTC CASSLSRQGLRGYEQYF
NA TRBJ1-1 NA TRBV10-3 TGTGCCATCAGTGAGTCGCAGGAGGGTAGCCCCCGAGGAGCTTTCTTT CAISESQEGSPRGAFF
NA TRBJ1-5 NA TRBV4-1 TGCGCCAGCAGTCATATGGGGCTTAAGGATAGCAATCAGCCCCAGCATTTT CASSHMGLKDSNQPQHF